One sample yielded the 6 T cell receptor beta chains listed below, sequenced in a study of beta chain features in type 1 diabetes. As every portion of the isolated RNA was reverse transcribed, the sequencing read expressed TCRB transcripts. Produced via immunoSEQ multiplex PCR; TCRdb's table is partial and in-frame only. This sample yields almost 350,000 clones, of which 8% are seen a single time; more than 0.4% belongs to the top ten. Sequences were obtained from central memory CD4+ T cells from blood. These receptors were collected from a woman younger than 30 in good health.

This clone was counted at least ten times. V gene TRBV9 combines with J gene TRBJ2-1; D is perhaps TRBD2 (6 bases). The V gene lost 1 base and the J gene lost 9 bases, with 14 bases spanning the gap. Germline V gene sequence: CDR1 SGDLS, CDR2 YYNGEE. The CDR3 length is 14 residues. The CDR3 coding sequence is TGTGCCAGCAGCGTATCGGGAGCATCGGGTGAGCAGTTCTTC. Amino acid sequence: CASSVSGASGEQFF.

The gene calls are TRBV5-6 and TRBJ1-5; D is undetermined. The CDR3 has 13 amino acids. V lost 7 bases to trimming and J lost 6 bases, with 14 bases between them. Germline CDR1 and CDR2: SGHDT and YYEEEE. As DNA, the CDR3 is TGTGCCAGCTCCTCCACGGGGAGTCAGCCCCAGCATTTT. It encodes CASSSTGSQPQHF.

This clone was counted between two and nine times. This sequence joins TRBV4-3 and TRBJ2-3; D uncertain. CDR3 length equals 15 residues. Trimming cost V 1 base and J 7 bases, with 15 bases left between them. In germline, CDR1 is LGHNA, CDR2 YSLEER. The CDR3 bases are TGCGCCAGCAGCCAAGGTCACGGACGCACTTATACGCAGTATTTT. Translation gives CASSQGHGRTYTQYF.

This clone has just a few counts. The chain is built from TRBV7-3 and TRBJ2-3; D is possibly TRBD1 (7 bases). Trimming removed 1 base from V and 0 bases from J, with 17 bases in between. The CDR3 spans 18 residues. Germline-derived CDR1 and CDR2 are SGHTA and FQGTGA. The CDR3 bases are TGTGCCAGCAGCTTAATTTCGGGGCGGGACAGAAGCACAGATACGCAGTATTTT. Encoded protein: CASSLISGRDRSTDTQYF.

This chain connects TRBV6-5 to TRBJ2-7; D uncertain. Trimming removed 6 bases at V and 2 bases at J, with 14 bases between. CDR3 length: 14 amino acids. CDR1 and CDR2 from the germline V gene are MNHEY and SVGAGI. This CDR3 reads CASRSPGLAYEQYF. The CDR3 coding sequence is TGTGCCAGCAGGAGCCCCGGGCTTGCCTACGAGCAGTACTTC.

CDR3 sequence: CASSLGGLASLETQYF. CDR3 DNA: TGTGCCAGCAGCTTAGGTGGACTCGCTTCTTTGGAGACCCAGTACTTC. The chain uses TRBV11-2 and TRBJ2-5; weak D call: TRBD2 (5 bases). Germline V gene lookup returns CDR1 SGHAT and CDR2 FQNNGV. The V end lost 1 base, the J end lost 5 bases, and 17 bases lay between the germline ends. The CDR3 contains 16 residues.